Presented here are 29 T cell receptor beta chains from one specimen sequenced in a study of blood T cell repertoires in COVID-19. Clones were read by immunoSEQ multiplex PCR, and TCRdb kept only the in-frame ones, dropping some. The sample lists fewer than 45,000 clones; approximately 81% were seen once. Sequencing was performed on peripheral blood. Receptors were obtained from a human donor in a cohort sampled during active COVID-19.

The chain uses TRBV6-2 or TRBV6-3 and TRBJ1-1; 7 nucleotides line up with TRBD1. Germline V gene data show CDR1 as MNHEY and CDR2 as SVGEGT. V lost 2 bases to trimming and J lost 6 bases; unmatched junction nucleotides: 3. CDR3 length: 13 amino acids. The CDR3 bases are TGTGCCAGCAGTTACCCGACAGGGCCTGAAGCTTTCTTT. It encodes CASSYPTGPEAFF.

The chain links TRBV4-2 to TRBJ2-7, with 11 bases that match TRBD2. V lost 0 bases to trimming and J lost 4 bases; unmatched junction nucleotides: 2. Germline V lookup: CDR1 LGHNA, CDR2 YNFKEQ. CDR3 size: 15 residues. The DNA of the CDR3 is TGTGCCAGCAGCCAAGAGCCTAGCGGGGGGTACGAGCAGTACTTC. Protein: CASSQEPSGGYEQYF.

The V call is TRBV7-8, the J call TRBJ2-2; D call uncertain. This CDR3 is built from 14 residues. Germline lookup yields CDR1 SGHVS and CDR2 FQNEAQ. The DNA of the CDR3 is TGTGTCTCGAGGCCCAGCCCCTCCAGCGGGGAGCTGTTTTTT. Its translation: CVSRPSPSSGELFF.

The chain joins TRBV19 to TRBJ1-5, with 11 bases aligning to TRBD1. CDR1 and CDR2 from the germline V gene are LNHDA and SQIVND (reference sequence). The CDR3 contains 16 residues. The V segment lost 5 bases and the J segment 5 bases; nucleotides outside the gene matches: 8. The CDR3 DNA sequence: TGTGCCAGTAGTTCGCTGGGACAGGGGGGCGATCAGCCCCAGCATTTT. It yields the protein CASSSLGQGGDQPQHF. Complete variable domain (other parts from reference TRBV19 and TRBJ1-5): DGGITQSPKYLFRKEGQNVTLSCEQNLNHDAMYWYRQDPGQGLRLIYYSQIVNDFQKGDIAEGYSVSREKKESFPLTVTSAQKNPTAFYLCASSSLGQGGDQPQHFGDGTRLSIL.

The chain employs TRBV6-6 and TRBJ1-6, with 10 bases identical to TRBD1. The CDR3 has 15 residues. Trimming cost V 2 bases and J 14 bases; bases outside gene matches: 9. Germline CDR1 is MNHNY and CDR2 is SVGAGI (reference sequence). CDR3 nucleotide sequence: TGTGCCAGCAGTTACGACGACAGGGGGCGTTTGACCCTCCACTTT. It is translated as CASSYDDRGRLTLHF.

The V gene is TRBV11-1, the J gene TRBJ2-2; maybe TRBD1 (5 bases). This CDR3 is 15 amino acids long. Trimming pared 5 bases from V and 1 base from J, leaving 11 bases between. The germline V gene encodes CDR1 SGHAT and CDR2 FQDESV (reference sequence). This chain's CDR3 is CASSISRVNTGELFF. The CDR3 nucleotides are TGTGCCAGCAGCATCTCCAGGGTGAACACCGGGGAGCTGTTTTTT.

The chain links TRBV6-5 to TRBJ2-3; D possibly corresponds to TRBD2 (6 bases). Germline values: CDR1 MNHEY, CDR2 SVGAGI. The CDR3 loop spans 15 amino acids. The V end was cut by 4 bases, the J end by 2 bases, with 13 bases between. CDR3 in amino acids: CASSLSGRTTDTQYF. Here the CDR3 DNA reads TGTGCCAGCAGTTTGAGCGGGCGAACCACAGATACGCAGTATTTT.

This clone was observed a single time. This chain connects TRBV5-6 to TRBJ1-4, with 7 positions matching TRBD1. V lost 5 bases, J lost 4 bases, and 5 bases stayed unmatched. Germline values: CDR1 SGHDT, CDR2 YYEEEE. The CDR3 is 14 amino acids. For the CDR3, the DNA is TGTGCCAGCAGTTACAGGGGCCTTAATGAAAAACTGTTTTTT. It translates to CASSYRGLNEKLFF.

The chain has TRBV14 and TRBJ2-7, with 8 bases matching TRBD2. After removal of 3 bases from V and 2 bases from J, the junction contained 12 bases not matched to a gene. Germline assignment: CDR1 SGHDN and CDR2 FVKESK. This CDR3 has 17 residues. The CDR3 here is CASSQIGGSGATYEQYF. Written as DNA, the CDR3 is TGTGCCAGCAGCCAGATCGGGGGTAGCGGGGCTACCTACGAGCAGTACTTC.

The gene calls are TRBV5-4 and TRBJ2-2; D perhaps matches TRBD2 (6 bases). Trimming took 4 bases from V and 3 from J, leaving 13 bases between them. CDR1 is SGHNT, CDR2 YYREEE, per germline (reference sequence). The CDR3 runs 15 residues. In DNA, the CDR3 is TGTGCCAGCAGCCCCAGGCGGGGAGACACCGGGGAGCTGTTTTTT. Its translation is CASSPRRGDTGELFF. The whole variable domain, filled in from reference TRBV5-4 and TRBJ2-2, reads ETGVTQSPTHLIKTRGQQVTLRCSSQSGHNTVSWYQQALGQGPQFIFQYYREEENGRGNFPPRFSGLQFPNYSSELNVNALELDDSALYLCASSPRRGDTGELFFGEGSRLTVL.

The J gene is TRBJ2-7, the V gene TRBV4-1; TRBD2 matches 11 bases. From germline, CDR1 is MGHRA and CDR2 YSYEKL. The CDR3 sequence is 19 residues long. V dropped 2 bases and J dropped 2; count of bases not matched to a gene: 14. The CDR3, as DNA: TGCGCCAGCAGCCAATTTCCGTCGGCAAGGACTAGCGGGCCCTACGAGCAGTACTTC. Translated: CASSQFPSARTSGPYEQYF.

The table lists this clone with a count of one. This CDR3 reads CASSDRWGDGDTQYF. The CDR3 DNA reads TGTGCCAGCAGTGATAGGTGGGGGGACGGAGATACGCAGTATTTT. The V and J genes are TRBV2 and TRBJ2-3, with D possibly TRBD2 on 6 matching bases. Germline values: CDR1 SNHLY, CDR2 FYNNEI. The CDR3 is 15 amino acids. Trimming pared 3 bases from V and 5 bases from J, leaving 15 bases between.

Only one count was recorded for this clone. This rearrangement joins TRBV2 to TRBJ2-5; 7 bases line up with TRBD2. Germline V gene data show CDR1 as SNHLY and CDR2 as FYNNEI. This CDR3 spans 14 amino acids. V shed 0 bases and J 8 bases; nucleotides not matched to a gene: 6. The CDR3 coding sequence is TGTGCCAGCAGTGAAGCTTCCGGGGGGAGCACCCAGTACTTC. As protein: CASSEASGGSTQYF.

The chain combines TRBV11-2 with TRBJ2-7, with D possibly matching TRBD1 (6 bases). The germline V gene has CDR1 SGHAT and CDR2 FQNNGV. The V gene lost 5 bases and the J gene lost 2 bases, with 13 bases spanning the gap. The CDR3 runs 14 residues. CDR3 nucleotide sequence: TGTGCCAGCAGCACCAGCAGGGGCCCCTACGAGCAGTACTTC. As protein: CASSTSRGPYEQYF.

J is TRBJ2-1 and V is TRBV7-8; TRBD1 might be the D (5 bases). CDR1 and CDR2 from the germline V gene are SGHVS and FQNEAQ. The V end was cut by 1 base, the J end by 4 bases, with 5 bases between. The CDR3 loop spans 13 amino acids. As DNA, the CDR3 is TGTGCCAGCAGCTTAGGACAGTACAATGAGCAGTTCTTC. Encoded protein: CASSLGQYNEQFF.

The V and J genes are TRBV13 and TRBJ2-1; 9 bases fit TRBD2. The CDR3 is made up of 15 amino acids. The V segment lost 5 bases and the J segment 5 bases; nucleotides outside the gene matches: 7. From germline, CDR1 is PRHDT and CDR2 FYEKMQ (reference sequence). The CDR3 bases are TGTGCCAGCAGCCGAGGGACTAGCCCCAACAATGAGCAGTTCTTC. Its protein product is CASSRGTSPNNEQFF.

The chain links TRBV7-7 to TRBJ2-1; 14 bases line up with TRBD2. The CDR3 has 15 residues. Trimming removed 5 bases from V and 9 bases from J; junction bases left unmatched: 6. Germline V gene data show CDR1 as SSHAT and CDR2 as FNYEAQ (reference sequence). CDR3 region: CASSPGLAGVGEQFF. CDR3 coding DNA: TGTGCCAGCAGCCCGGGACTAGCGGGGGTGGGTGAGCAGTTCTTC.

The chain carries TRBV18 and TRBJ2-7, with a weak D call TRBD1 (5 bases). The CDR3 runs 14 residues. V was cut by 1 base and J by 2 bases, with 9 bases left in between. CDR1 is KGHSH, CDR2 LQKENI, per germline. CDR3 DNA sequence: TGTGCCAGCTCACCACGGGGCATCCCCTACGAGCAGTACTTC. Amino acid sequence: CASSPRGIPYEQYF.

In this sample, this clone is medium-sized. The same CDR3 arises from other DNA sequences in this sample as well. The chain is built from TRBV2 and TRBJ2-7; D might be TRBD2 (6 bases). With 1 base removed from V and 0 bases from J, the gap between germline ends came to 7 bases. Germline values: CDR1 SNHLY, CDR2 FYNNEI. The CDR3 is 14 residues long. CDR3 sequence (DNA): TGTGCCAGCAGTGAAGTAGCGGACTCCTACGAGCAGTACTTC. Translation gives CASSEVADSYEQYF.

The chain links TRBV3-1 (or the pseudogene TRBV3-2) to TRBJ1-4; 8 nucleotides match TRBD1. The CDR3 loop spans 16 amino acids. With V trimmed by 1 base and J by 3 bases, 4 bases remained unmatched. Germline V lookup: CDR1 LGHDT, CDR2 YNNKEL (reference sequence). CDR3 sequence: CASSQGTGRANEKLFF. Written as DNA, the CDR3 is TGTGCCAGCAGCCAAGGGACAGGGAGGGCTAATGAAAAACTGTTTTTT.

The rearrangement joins TRBV6-5 to TRBJ2-7; the match to TRBD2 covers 13 bases. With V trimmed by 6 bases and J by 4 bases, 6 bases remained unmatched. The CDR3 consists of 15 residues. Looked up from germline, CDR1 is MNHEY and CDR2 is SVGAGI. CDR3: CASRIRLAGGYEQYF. DNA of the CDR3: TGTGCCAGCAGAATTAGACTAGCGGGGGGTTACGAGCAGTACTTC.

The chain combines TRBV2 with TRBJ2-2; D might be TRBD2 (5 bases). V lost 5 bases to trimming and J lost 4 bases, with 11 bases between them. The CDR3 totals 14 residues. CDR1 is SNHLY and CDR2 is FYNNEI in the germline V gene. For the CDR3, the DNA is TGTGCCAGCAGTTTCCTAGCTCTCACCGGGGAGCTGTTTTTT. Amino acids: CASSFLALTGELFF.

With respect to this clone: One end of the junction fails to match germline, which may point to a read error. The rearrangement joins TRBV27 to TRBJ1-1; 9 bases match TRBD1. This CDR3 has 16 residues. Germline values: CDR1 MNHEY, CDR2 SMNVEV (reference sequence). The CDR3 is CTSSSRTGEGNTEAFF. The CDR3 region has the DNA TGTACCAGCAGTTCCCGGACAGGGGAAGGTAACACTGAAGCTTTCTTT.

The CDR3 loop reads CASSLTTSGRNTGELFF. CDR3 coding DNA: TGCGCCAGCAGCCTAACTACTAGCGGACGGAACACCGGGGAGCTGTTTTTT. This chain connects TRBV5-1 to TRBJ2-2; 8 nucleotides match TRBD2. CDR1 SGHRS and CDR2 YFSETQ come from the germline V gene. With 4 bases clipped from V and 1 base from J, the junction kept 9 bases outside the gene matches. The length of the CDR3 is 17 residues.

The chain employs TRBV6-5 and TRBJ1-6, with D tentatively TRBD1 (6 bases). Germline V lookup: CDR1 MNHEY, CDR2 SVGAGI. CDR3 length: 13 amino acids. V was shortened by 11 bases and J by 3 bases, with 11 bases between the two germline ends. The CDR3 loop is CAASGHYNSPLHF. The DNA for the CDR3 is TGTGCCGCCTCGGGACACTATAATTCACCCCTCCACTTT.

This clone was counted between two and nine times. In DNA form, the CDR3 reads TGTGCCAGCAGCTCGTACAGGGGGTCCCCCTACGAGCAGTACTTC. Amino acids: CASSSYRGSPYEQYF. The chain combines TRBV7-8 with TRBJ2-7; 8 bases align to TRBD1. Germline V CDR1 and CDR2: SGHVS, FQNEAQ. V lost 4 bases and J lost 2; bases outside the gene matches: 7. There are 15 residues in the CDR3.

The chain links TRBV10-3 to TRBJ2-3; 10 bases match TRBD2. The germline CDR1 and CDR2 sequences are ENHRY and SYGVKD. This CDR3 is built from 18 residues. Trimming removed 2 bases from V and 1 base from J; junction bases left unmatched: 9. The chain's CDR3 is CAISEPGASGGRTDTQYF. CDR3 DNA: TGTGCCATCAGTGAGCCCGGGGCTAGCGGGGGCCGCACAGATACGCAGTATTTT.

The rearrangement links TRBV6-5 to TRBJ2-7; the match to TRBD1 covers 9 bases. The CDR3 totals 13 residues. Unmatched junction bases numbered 5, after V lost 7 bases and J lost 4 bases. CDR1 and CDR2 (germline): MNHEY, SVGAGI. CDR3 sequence (DNA): TGTGCCAGCAACCCGGGACAGGGTTACGAGCAGTACTTC. It yields the protein CASNPGQGYEQYF.

The CDR3 nucleotides are TGTGCCAGCAGCCCCTTGGGAGGCCCCAGTGAGCAGTTCTTC. Translation gives CASSPLGGPSEQFF. This chain joins TRBV27 and TRBJ2-1; TRBD2 is a possible D gene (6 bases). Trimming shortened V by 6 bases and J by 9 bases, and 18 bases separated the two germline ends. This CDR3 is 14 amino acids long. The germline gives CDR1 MNHEY, CDR2 SMNVEV (reference sequence).